This T cell receptor beta chain was recovered during a study of vaccination effects on CD4 cells after COVID-19. Study in general: All participants had two doses of either the BNT162b2 or mRNA-1273 vaccine.

Concerning this clone: Its cognate antigen is unknown. Other DNA sequences within the sample encode an identical CDR3.

Sequencing used immunoSEQ multiplex PCR; TCRdb keeps in-frame clones, though not all of them. The top ten clones hold roughly 8.6% of a sample with some 49,000 clones, roughly 80% of them seen once. Isolating CD4+ T cells followed approximately nine days of culture. Here the sequenced sample was CD4+ T cells from PBMCs cultured without peptide, taken before COVID-19 vaccination. The receptor was isolated from a human donor who had a prior SARS-CoV-2 infection.

CDR3 sequence (DNA): TGTGCCAGCAGCCCGAGGATCTCTGGAAACACCATATATTTT. It codes for CASSPRISGNTIYF. The V and J genes are TRBV9 and TRBJ1-3; D gene ambiguous. Trimming shortened V by 4 bases and J by 0 bases, and 8 bases separated the two germline ends. CDR3 length equals 14 residues. The germline gives CDR1 SGDLS, CDR2 YYNGEE.